This T cell receptor (beta chain) was retrieved from a study of blood T cell repertoires in COVID-19 (dated by TCRdb to 2019 to 2021). Turning to the overall study: Collaborator samples came from the United States, Italy and Spain and covered acute and convalescent phases of COVID-19. The material from the prospective study consisted of cDNA or gDNA derived from T cells, B-cell-depleted T cells, or PBMCs. Deeply sampled blood TCRbeta repertoires from subjects exposed to, actively infected with, or recovered from COVID-19 were included in the dataset. The repertoires were made available in a free public database intended to serve as a resource for research on the immune response to SARS-CoV-2. Samples were obtained from the ongoing ImmuneRACE study (first 160 participants) and from over 1,000 subjects provided by 6 global collaborators. Nearly every sample came with metadata listing a de-identified subject ID, COVID-19 status, age in years and sex. Where available, HLA class I and class II types were taken from metadata supplied by the sample provider and were not determined by assay-based typing.

As regards this clone: This receptor's antigen is unknown. Per-base qualities were not stored, and no clone one base away is much larger.

What the study reported, not specific to this receptor: How much clinical and demographic metadata was included differed by source and by participant, and the metadata was provided uncurated.

TCRbeta CDR3 regions were amplified from genomic DNA using the immunoSEQ Assay, a bias-controlled multiplex PCR. Processing in the source paper ran as follows. The number of nucleated cells in each sample was estimated from the amplification of reference gene primers within the assay. To quantify the absolute abundance of each unique TCRbeta CDR3 rearrangement, sequence reads were collapsed and filtered. For each sample, productive Simpson clonality was calculated as the square root of Simpson's diversity index over productive rearrangements. The table comes from immuneACCESS by way of TCRdb, which keeps in-frame sequences with V and J called. Part of the clones is missing from these tables; in studies checked, under half for an unresolved V gene and the rest for unknown reasons. D and trimming come from the DNA, and the V and J calls and clone size come from that table. The sample data list roughly 220,000 clones, and 80% to 85% of these were observed just once. The leading ten clones occupy over 2.5% of the sample.

Samples from volunteer blood donors who had recovered from COVID-19 were contributed by a second Seattle source. Collaborating institutions collected whole blood in K2EDTA tubes following their own protocols. For TCRbeta analysis, collaborators shipped samples in one of three forms: frozen whole blood, isolated PBMCs, or DNA extracted from either of those sample types. CDR1 and CDR2, looked up from the germline V gene, are MDHEN and SYDVKM. The CDR3 sequence holds 15 residues, the cysteine and phenylalanine included. Only the CDR3 DNA stays, 45 bases, in frame from base 1. After removal of 7 bases from V and 5 bases from J, the junction retains 13 bases not matched to a gene.

This receptor was taken from a woman aged 25 to 39 who had recovered from COVID-19. The material sequenced was peripheral blood. The chain was built from TRBV28 and TRBJ2-7; 8 middle bases align to TRBD2. In nucleotides, the sequence is TGTGCCAGCAACCCGGGAGGGAGGGCCCCCAACGAGCAGTACTTC. This codes for CASNPGGRAPNEQYF.